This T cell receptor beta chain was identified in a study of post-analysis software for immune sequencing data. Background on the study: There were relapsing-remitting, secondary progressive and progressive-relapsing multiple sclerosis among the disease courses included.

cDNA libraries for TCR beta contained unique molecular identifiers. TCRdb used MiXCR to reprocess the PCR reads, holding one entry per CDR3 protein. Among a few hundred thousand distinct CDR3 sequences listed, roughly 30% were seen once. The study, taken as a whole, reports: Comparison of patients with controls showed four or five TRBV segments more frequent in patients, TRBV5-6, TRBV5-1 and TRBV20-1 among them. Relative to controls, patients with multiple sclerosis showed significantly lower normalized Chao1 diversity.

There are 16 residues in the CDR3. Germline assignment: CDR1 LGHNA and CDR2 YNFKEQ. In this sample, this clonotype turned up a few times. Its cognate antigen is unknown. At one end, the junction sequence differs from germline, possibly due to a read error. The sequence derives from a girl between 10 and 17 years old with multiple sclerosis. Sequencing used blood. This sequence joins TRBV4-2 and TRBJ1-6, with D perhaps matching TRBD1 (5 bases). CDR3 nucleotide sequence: TGTGCCAACAGCCAAGATGGGCAGGGCTCTAATTCACCCCTCCACTTT. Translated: CANSQDGQGSNSPLHF.